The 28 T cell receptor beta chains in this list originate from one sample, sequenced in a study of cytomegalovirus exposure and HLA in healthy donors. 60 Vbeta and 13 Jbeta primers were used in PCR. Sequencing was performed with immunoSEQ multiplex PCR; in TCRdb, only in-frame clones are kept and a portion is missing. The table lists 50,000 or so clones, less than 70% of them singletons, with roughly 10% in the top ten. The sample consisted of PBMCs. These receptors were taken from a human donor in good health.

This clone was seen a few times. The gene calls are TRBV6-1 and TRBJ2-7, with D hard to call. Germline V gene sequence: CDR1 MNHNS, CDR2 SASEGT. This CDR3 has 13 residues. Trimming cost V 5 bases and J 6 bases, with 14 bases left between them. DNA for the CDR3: TGTGCCAGCAGTCTACGGCGGTTCGGCGAGCAGTACTTC. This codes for CASSLRRFGEQYF.

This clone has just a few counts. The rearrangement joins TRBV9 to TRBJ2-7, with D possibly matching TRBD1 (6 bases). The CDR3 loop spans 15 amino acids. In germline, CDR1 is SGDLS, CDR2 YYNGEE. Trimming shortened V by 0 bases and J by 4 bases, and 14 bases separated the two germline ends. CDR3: CASSVAAGDNYEQYF. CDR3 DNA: TGTGCCAGCAGCGTAGCGGCAGGGGATAATTACGAGCAGTACTTC.

The DNA of the CDR3 is TGTGCCAGCAGACCGGGACAGGGGGATTCGGGCTACACCTTC. Translated: CASRPGQGDSGYTF. The chain employs TRBV6-6 and TRBJ1-2; 11 positions match TRBD1. Unmatched junction bases numbered 8, after V lost 6 bases and J lost 8 bases. Germline V CDR1 and CDR2: MNHNY, SVGAGI (reference sequence). There are 14 residues in the CDR3.

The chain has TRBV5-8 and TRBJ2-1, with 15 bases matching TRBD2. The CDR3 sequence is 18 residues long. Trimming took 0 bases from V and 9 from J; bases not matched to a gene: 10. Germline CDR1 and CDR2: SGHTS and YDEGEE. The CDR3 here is CASSLEGTSGGTGSEQFF. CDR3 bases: TGTGCCAGCAGCTTGGAGGGGACTAGCGGGGGGACGGGCAGTGAGCAGTTCTTC.

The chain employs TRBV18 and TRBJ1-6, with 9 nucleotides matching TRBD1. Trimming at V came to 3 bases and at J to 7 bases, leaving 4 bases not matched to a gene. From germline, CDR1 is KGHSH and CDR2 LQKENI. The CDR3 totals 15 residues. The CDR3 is CASSPGQGRNSPLHF. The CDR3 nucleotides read TGTGCCAGCTCACCGGGACAGGGAAGGAATTCACCCCTCCACTTT.

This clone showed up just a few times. The CDR3 DNA follows: TGTGCCAGCAGCGCCGCAGGGGCCCGCAATCAGCCCCAGCATTTT. Protein: CASSAAGARNQPQHF. The rearrangement links TRBV7-8 to TRBJ1-5, with a weak D call TRBD1 (6 bases). Germline CDR1 and CDR2: SGHVS and FQNEAQ. The V end lost 5 bases, the J end lost 2 bases, and 13 bases lay between the germline ends. The CDR3 totals 15 residues.

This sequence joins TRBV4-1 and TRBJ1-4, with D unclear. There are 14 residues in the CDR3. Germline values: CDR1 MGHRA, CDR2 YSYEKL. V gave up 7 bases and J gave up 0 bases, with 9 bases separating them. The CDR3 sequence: CASTHGATNEKLFF. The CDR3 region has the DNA TGCGCCAGCACCCACGGAGCAACTAATGAAAAACTGTTTTTT.

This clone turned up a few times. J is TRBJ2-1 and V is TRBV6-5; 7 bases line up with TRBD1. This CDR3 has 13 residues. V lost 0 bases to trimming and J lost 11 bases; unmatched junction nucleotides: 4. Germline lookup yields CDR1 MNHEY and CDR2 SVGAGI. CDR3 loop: CASSYSKGGKQFF. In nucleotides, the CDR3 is TGTGCCAGCAGTTACTCGAAAGGGGGCAAGCAGTTCTTC.

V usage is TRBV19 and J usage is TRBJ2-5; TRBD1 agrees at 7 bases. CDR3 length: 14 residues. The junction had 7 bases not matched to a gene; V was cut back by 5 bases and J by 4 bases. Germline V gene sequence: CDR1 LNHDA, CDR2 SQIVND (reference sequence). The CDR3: CASSGAGTAETQYF. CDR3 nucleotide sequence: TGTGCCAGTAGTGGCGCCGGGACAGCAGAGACCCAGTACTTC.

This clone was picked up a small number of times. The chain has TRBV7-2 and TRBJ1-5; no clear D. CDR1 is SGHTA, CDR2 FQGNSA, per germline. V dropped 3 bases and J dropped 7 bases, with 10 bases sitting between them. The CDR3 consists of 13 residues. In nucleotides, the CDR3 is TGTGCCAGCAGCTTCGGTGGGGAGCAGCCCCAGCATTTT. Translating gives CASSFGGEQPQHF. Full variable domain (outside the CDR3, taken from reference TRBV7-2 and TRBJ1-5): GAGVSQSPSNKVTEKGKDVELRCDPISGHTALYWYRQSLGQGLEFLIYFQGNSAPDKSGLPSDRFSAERTGGSVSTLTIQRTQQEDSAVYLCASSFGGEQPQHFGDGTRLSIL.

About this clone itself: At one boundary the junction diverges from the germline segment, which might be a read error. The CDR3 nucleotides are TGTTCCAGCAGCTGGGGGGGCAATCAGCCCCAGCATTTT. Encoded protein: CSSSWGGNQPQHF. The chain links TRBV7-9 to TRBJ1-5; D possibly corresponds to TRBD1 (5 bases). Germline loops: CDR1 SEHNR, CDR2 FQNEAQ (reference sequence). The CDR3 contains 13 residues.

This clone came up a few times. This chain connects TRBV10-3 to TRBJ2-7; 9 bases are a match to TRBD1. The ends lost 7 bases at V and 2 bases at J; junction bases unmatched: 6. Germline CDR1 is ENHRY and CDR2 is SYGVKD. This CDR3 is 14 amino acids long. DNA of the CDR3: TGTGCCATCACCGCGGACAGGGGACCCTACGAGCAGTACTTC. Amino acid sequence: CAITADRGPYEQYF.

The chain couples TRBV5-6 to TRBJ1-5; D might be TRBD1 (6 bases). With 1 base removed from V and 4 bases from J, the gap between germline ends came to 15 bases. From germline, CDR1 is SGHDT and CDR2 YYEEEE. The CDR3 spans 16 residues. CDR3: CASSLFTGIKNQPQHF. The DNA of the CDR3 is TGTGCCAGCAGCTTGTTTACAGGGATCAAGAATCAGCCCCAGCATTTT.

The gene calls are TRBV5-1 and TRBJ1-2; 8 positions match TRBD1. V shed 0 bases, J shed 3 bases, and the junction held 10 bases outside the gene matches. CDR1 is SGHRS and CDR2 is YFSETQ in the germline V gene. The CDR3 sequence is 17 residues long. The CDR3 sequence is CASSLAGQGAPDYGYTF. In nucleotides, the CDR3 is TGCGCCAGCAGCTTGGCCGGGCAGGGGGCGCCGGACTATGGCTACACCTTC. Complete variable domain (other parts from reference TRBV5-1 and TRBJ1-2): KAGVTQTPRYLIKTRGQQVTLSCSPISGHRSVSWYQQTPGQGLQFLFEYFSETQRNKGNFPGRFSGRQFSNSRSEMNVSTLELGDSALYLCASSLAGQGAPDYGYTFGSGTRLTVV.

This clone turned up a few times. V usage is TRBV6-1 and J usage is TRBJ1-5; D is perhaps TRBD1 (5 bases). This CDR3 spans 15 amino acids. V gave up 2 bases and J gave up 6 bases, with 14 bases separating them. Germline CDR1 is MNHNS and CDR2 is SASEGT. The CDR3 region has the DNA TGTGCCAGCAGTGAACCTGCAGGGTACGGTCAGCCCCAGCATTTT. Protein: CASSEPAGYGQPQHF.

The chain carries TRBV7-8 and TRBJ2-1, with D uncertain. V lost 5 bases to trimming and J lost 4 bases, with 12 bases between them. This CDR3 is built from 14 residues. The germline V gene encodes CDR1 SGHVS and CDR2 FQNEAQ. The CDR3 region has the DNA TGTGCCAGCAGCGCTGATCGCGTGTACAATGAGCAGTTCTTC. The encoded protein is CASSADRVYNEQFF. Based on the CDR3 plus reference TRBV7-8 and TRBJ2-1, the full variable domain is GAGVSQSPRYKVAKRGQDVALRCDPISGHVSLFWYQQALGQGPEFLTYFQNEAQLDKSGLPSDRFFAERPEGSVSTLKIQRTQQEDSAVYLCASSADRVYNEQFFGPGTRLTVL.

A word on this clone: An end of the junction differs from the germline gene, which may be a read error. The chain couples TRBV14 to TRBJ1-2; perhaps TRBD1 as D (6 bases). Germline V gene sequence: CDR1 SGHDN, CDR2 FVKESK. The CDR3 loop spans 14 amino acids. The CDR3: CASSPGTSNYGYPF. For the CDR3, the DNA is TGTGCCAGCAGCCCGGGGACATCTAACTATGGCTACCCCTTC.

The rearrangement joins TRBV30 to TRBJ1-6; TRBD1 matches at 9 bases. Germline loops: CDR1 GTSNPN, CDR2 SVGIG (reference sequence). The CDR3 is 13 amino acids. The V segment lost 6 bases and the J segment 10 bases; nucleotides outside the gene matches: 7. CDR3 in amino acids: CACQTGGESPLHF. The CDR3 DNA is TGTGCCTGCCAGACAGGGGGTGAATCACCCCTCCACTTT.

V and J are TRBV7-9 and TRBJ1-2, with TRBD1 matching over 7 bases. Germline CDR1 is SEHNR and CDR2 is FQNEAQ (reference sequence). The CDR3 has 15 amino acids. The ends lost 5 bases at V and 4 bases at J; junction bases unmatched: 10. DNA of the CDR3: TGTGCCAGCAGCGAATACAGGGGAACCGGCTATGGCTACACCTTC. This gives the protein CASSEYRGTGYGYTF.

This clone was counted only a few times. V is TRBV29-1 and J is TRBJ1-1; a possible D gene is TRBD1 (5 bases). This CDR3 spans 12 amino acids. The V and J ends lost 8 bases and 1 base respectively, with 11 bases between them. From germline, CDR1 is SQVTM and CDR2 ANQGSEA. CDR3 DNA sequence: TGCAGCCCTGGGGCAGCGAACACTGAAGCTTTCTTT. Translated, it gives CSPGAANTEAFF.

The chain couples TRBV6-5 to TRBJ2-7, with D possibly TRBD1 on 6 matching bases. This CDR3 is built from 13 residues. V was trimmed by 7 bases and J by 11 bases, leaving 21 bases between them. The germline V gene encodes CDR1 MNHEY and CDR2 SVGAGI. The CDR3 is CASNPTDRDKKYF. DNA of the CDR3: TGTGCCAGCAATCCCACTGACCGGGACAAAAAGTACTTC.

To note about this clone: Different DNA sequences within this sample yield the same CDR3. CDR3 coding DNA: TGTGCCAGCTCACCTACAGGGGGAGACACTGAAGCTTTCTTT. It is translated as CASSPTGGDTEAFF. This chain connects TRBV18 to TRBJ1-1, with 8 bases aligning to TRBD1. The CDR3 totals 14 residues. Trimming cost V 3 bases and J 3 bases; bases outside gene matches: 3. Germline assignment: CDR1 KGHSH and CDR2 LQKENI.

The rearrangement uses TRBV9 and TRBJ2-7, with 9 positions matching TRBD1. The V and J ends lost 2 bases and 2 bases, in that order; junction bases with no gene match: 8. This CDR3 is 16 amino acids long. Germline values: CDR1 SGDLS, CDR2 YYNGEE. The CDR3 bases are TGTGCCAGCAGCGTCGATGCAGGGACAGGGACCTACGAGCAGTACTTC. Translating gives CASSVDAGTGTYEQYF.

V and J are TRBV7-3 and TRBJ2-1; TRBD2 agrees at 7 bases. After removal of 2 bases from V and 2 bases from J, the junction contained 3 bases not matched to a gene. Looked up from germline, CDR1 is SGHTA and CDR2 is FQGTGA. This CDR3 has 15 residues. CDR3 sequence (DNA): TGTGCCAGCAGCTTAGAGCGGGGTGCCTACAATGAGCAGTTCTTC. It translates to CASSLERGAYNEQFF.

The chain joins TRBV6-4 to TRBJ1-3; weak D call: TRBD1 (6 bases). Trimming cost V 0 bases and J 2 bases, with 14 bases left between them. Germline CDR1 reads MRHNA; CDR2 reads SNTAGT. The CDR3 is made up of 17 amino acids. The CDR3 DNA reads TGTGCCAGCAGTGACTCGAGGGACACCGAAGCTGGAAACACCATATATTTT. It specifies CASSDSRDTEAGNTIYF.

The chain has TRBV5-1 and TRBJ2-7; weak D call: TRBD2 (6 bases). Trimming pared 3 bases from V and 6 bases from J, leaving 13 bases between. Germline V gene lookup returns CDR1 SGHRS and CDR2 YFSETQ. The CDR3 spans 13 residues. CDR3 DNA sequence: TGCGCCAGCAGCTCAGGTATGGGGGGCGAGCAGTACTTC. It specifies CASSSGMGGEQYF.

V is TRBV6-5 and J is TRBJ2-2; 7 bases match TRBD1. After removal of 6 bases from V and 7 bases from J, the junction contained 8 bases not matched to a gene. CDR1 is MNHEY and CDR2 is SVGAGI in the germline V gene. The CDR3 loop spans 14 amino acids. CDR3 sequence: CASRTGNKFGELFF. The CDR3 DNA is TGTGCCAGCAGGACAGGGAATAAGTTCGGGGAGCTGTTTTTT.

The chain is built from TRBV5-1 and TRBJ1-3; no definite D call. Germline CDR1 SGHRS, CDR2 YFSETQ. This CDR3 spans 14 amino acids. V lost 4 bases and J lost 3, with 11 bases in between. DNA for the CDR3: TGCGCCAGCAGCAACACCGGCGGTGGAAACACCATATATTTT. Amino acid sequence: CASSNTGGGNTIYF.